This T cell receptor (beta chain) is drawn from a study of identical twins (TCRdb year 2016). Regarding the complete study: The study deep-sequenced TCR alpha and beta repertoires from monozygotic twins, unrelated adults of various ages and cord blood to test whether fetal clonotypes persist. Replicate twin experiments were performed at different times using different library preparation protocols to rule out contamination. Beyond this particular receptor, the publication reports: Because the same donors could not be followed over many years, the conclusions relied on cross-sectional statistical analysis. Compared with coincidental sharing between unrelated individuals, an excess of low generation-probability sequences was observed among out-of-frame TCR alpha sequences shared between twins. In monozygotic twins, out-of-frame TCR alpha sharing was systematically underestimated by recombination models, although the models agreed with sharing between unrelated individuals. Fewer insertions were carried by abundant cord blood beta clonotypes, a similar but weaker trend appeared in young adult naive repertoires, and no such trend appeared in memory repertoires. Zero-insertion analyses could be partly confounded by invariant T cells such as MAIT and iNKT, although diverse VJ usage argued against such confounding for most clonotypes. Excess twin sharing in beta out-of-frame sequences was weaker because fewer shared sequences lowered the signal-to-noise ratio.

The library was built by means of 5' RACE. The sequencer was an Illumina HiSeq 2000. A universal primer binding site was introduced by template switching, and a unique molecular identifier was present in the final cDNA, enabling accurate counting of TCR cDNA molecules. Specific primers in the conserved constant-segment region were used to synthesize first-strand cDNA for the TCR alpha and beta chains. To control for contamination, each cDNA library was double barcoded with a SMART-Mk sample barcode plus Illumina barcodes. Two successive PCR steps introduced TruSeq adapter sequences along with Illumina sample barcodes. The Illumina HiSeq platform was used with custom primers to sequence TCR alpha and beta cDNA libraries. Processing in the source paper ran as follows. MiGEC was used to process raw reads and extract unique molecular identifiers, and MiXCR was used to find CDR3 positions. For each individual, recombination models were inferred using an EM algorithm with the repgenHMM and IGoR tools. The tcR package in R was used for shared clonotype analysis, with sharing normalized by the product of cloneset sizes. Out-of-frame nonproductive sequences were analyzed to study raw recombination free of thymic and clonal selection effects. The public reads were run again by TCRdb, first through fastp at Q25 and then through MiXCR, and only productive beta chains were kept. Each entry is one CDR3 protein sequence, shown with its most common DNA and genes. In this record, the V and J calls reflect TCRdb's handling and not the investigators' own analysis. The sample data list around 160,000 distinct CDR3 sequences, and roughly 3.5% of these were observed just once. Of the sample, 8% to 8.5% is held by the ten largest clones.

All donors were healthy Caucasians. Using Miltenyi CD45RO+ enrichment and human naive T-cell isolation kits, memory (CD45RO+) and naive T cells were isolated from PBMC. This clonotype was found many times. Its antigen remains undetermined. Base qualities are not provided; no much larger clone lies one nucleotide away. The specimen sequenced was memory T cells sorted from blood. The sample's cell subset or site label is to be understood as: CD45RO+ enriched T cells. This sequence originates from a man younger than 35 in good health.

The nucleotides are TGTGCCAGCAGCTTAGTTGACTCCGGGGTGCCCGGGGAGCTGTTTTTT. The encoded protein is CASSLVDSGVPGELFF. The sequence joins TRBV7-6 to TRBJ2-2, and the D gene may be TRBD2, 5 bases matching. The CDR3 has 16 amino acids, counting the end cysteine and phenylalanine. The DNA shown is the 48-base CDR3, in frame from base 1. From the germline V gene, CDR1 is SGHVS and CDR2 is FNYEAQ. V gives up 1 base and J gives up 6 bases, and the segment between their germline ends measures 15 bases. Extended through the reference TRBV7-6 and TRBJ2-2 proteins, this CDR3 yields the full variable domain: GAGVSQSPRYKVTKRGQDVALRCDPISGHVSLYWYRQALGQGPEFLTYFNYEAQQDKSGLPNDRFSAERPEGSISTLTIQRTEQRDSAMYRCASSLVDSGVPGELFFGEGSRLTVL.